These 14 T cell receptor beta chains were sequenced from one sample in a study of blood T cell repertoires in COVID-19. TCRdb keeps only in-frame clones here, not all; method: immunoSEQ multiplex PCR. The table includes roughly 100,000 clones, around 90% detected once. Sequences were obtained from peripheral blood. The receptor source for this set is a woman of 80 years or more with active COVID-19.

This chain uses TRBV14 with TRBJ2-2; 8 bases are shared with TRBD1. The CDR3 is 19 amino acids. The germline V gene encodes CDR1 SGHDN and CDR2 FVKESK. V trimming: 4 bases; J trimming: 0 bases; junction bases outside the gene matches: 13. Here the CDR3 reads CASSRWGDAGGSNTGELFF. The DNA for the CDR3 is TGTGCCAGCAGCCGATGGGGGGACGCAGGGGGCTCGAACACCGGGGAGCTGTTTTTT.

The chain uses TRBV6-2 or TRBV6-3 and TRBJ1-2; the D gene is possibly TRBD1 (5 bases). Germline loops: CDR1 MNHEY, CDR2 SVGEGT. This CDR3 has 19 amino acids. The V gene lost 2 bases and the J gene lost 0 bases, with 22 bases spanning the gap. CDR3 DNA: TGTGCCAGCAGTTACGGGGGGGGAACAGACGAAGACTCTAACTATGGCTACACCTTC. Protein sequence: CASSYGGGTDEDSNYGYTF.

The rearrangement links TRBV6-2 or TRBV6-3 to TRBJ2-1, with 9 bases aligning to TRBD2. This CDR3 has 16 amino acids. Germline CDR1 reads MNHEY; CDR2 reads SVGEGT. The ends lost 4 bases at V and 2 bases at J; junction bases unmatched: 6. In DNA form, the CDR3 reads TGTGCCAGCAGTTTAATTAGCGGGAGAGCCTACAATGAGCAGTTCTTC. This sequence encodes CASSLISGRAYNEQFF.

This clone was picked up one time. The rearrangement links TRBV28 to TRBJ2-4; possible D gene TRBD1, 6 bases. Trimming cost V 4 bases and J 4 bases, with 14 bases left between them. Germline CDR1 is MDHEN and CDR2 is SYDVKM. The length of the CDR3 is 15 residues. The CDR3: CASSSSGDFKNIQYF. The CDR3 DNA reads as TGTGCCAGCAGTTCTTCAGGGGATTTTAAAAACATTCAGTACTTC.

The CDR3, as DNA: TGTGCCATCCCGGGGGTTTACTATGGCTACACCTTC. The encoded protein is CAIPGVYYGYTF. The chain joins TRBV6-5 to TRBJ1-2; a possible D gene is TRBD1 (5 bases). The CDR3 length is 12 residues. Trimming took 10 bases from V and 3 from J, leaving 12 bases between them. Germline CDR1 is MNHEY and CDR2 is SVGAGI.

The chain recombines TRBV28 with TRBJ2-2; TRBD2 aligns across 11 bases. This CDR3 contains 18 residues. From germline, CDR1 is MDHEN and CDR2 SYDVKM. The V gene end was trimmed by 5 bases and the J gene end by 7 bases; junction bases not matched to a gene: 15. CDR3 sequence reads: CASSLRIRLAGIGGELFF. DNA for the CDR3: TGTGCCAGCAGTCTACGGATCCGACTAGCGGGAATCGGCGGGGAGCTGTTTTTT.

The J gene is TRBJ2-4, the V gene TRBV5-1, with TRBD1 identical over 7 bases. V trimming: 4 bases; J trimming: 4 bases; junction bases outside the gene matches: 5. This CDR3 has 14 residues. Germline V CDR1 and CDR2: SGHRS, YFSETQ. CDR3 in DNA: TGCGCCAGCAGCGACCGGGACAGAAAAAACATTCAGTACTTC. Translating it yields CASSDRDRKNIQYF. The full variable domain, completed using reference TRBV5-1 and TRBJ2-4, is KAGVTQTPRYLIKTRGQQVTLSCSPISGHRSVSWYQQTPGQGLQFLFEYFSETQRNKGNFPGRFSGRQFSNSRSEMNVSTLELGDSALYLCASSDRDRKNIQYFGAGTRLSVL.

The rearrangement links TRBV25-1 to TRBJ2-2; 8 bases are a match to TRBD2. This CDR3 is built from 18 residues. V lost 0 bases, J lost 3 bases, and 9 bases stayed unmatched. Per the germline V gene, CDR1 is MGHDK and CDR2 is SYGVNS. CDR3: CASSEYAVRGGHTGELFF. CDR3 sequence (DNA): TGTGCCAGCAGTGAATATGCCGTCCGGGGGGGACACACCGGGGAGCTGTTTTTT.

The V and J genes are TRBV3-1 (or the pseudogene TRBV3-2) and TRBJ1-1; D is uncertain. CDR1 LGHDT and CDR2 YNNKEL come from the germline V gene (reference sequence). The V and J ends lost 6 bases and 5 bases respectively, with 13 bases between them. The CDR3 has 13 amino acids. This chain's CDR3 is CASSLTAGTEAFF. CDR3 DNA sequence: TGTGCCAGCAGTCTGACTGCGGGGACTGAAGCTTTCTTT.

The chain has TRBV11-2 and TRBJ2-3, with D possibly TRBD1 on 6 matching bases. The CDR3 contains 15 residues. Germline V lookup: CDR1 SGHAT, CDR2 FQNNGV. Trimming shortened V by 5 bases and J by 2 bases, and 14 bases separated the two germline ends. The CDR3 nucleotides are TGTGCCAGCAGCATAGGGACACTCCACACAGATACGCAGTATTTT. Translation: CASSIGTLHTDTQYF. Full variable domain (outside the CDR3, taken from reference TRBV11-2 and TRBJ2-3): EAGVAQSPRYKIIEKRQSVAFWCNPISGHATLYWYQQILGQGPKLLIQFQNNGVVDDSQLPKDRFSAERLKGVDSTLKIQPAKLEDSAVYLCASSIGTLHTDTQYFGPGTRLTVL.

The CDR3 nucleotides read TGCGCCAGCAGCCAAGACAGGCACAATGAGCAGTTCTTC. Translation: CASSQDRHNEQFF. The chain links TRBV4-3 to TRBJ2-1; no definite D call. Per the germline V gene, CDR1 is LGHNA and CDR2 is YSLEER. The CDR3 has 13 residues. Trimming shortened V by 0 bases and J by 5 bases, and 5 bases separated the two germline ends.

The chain couples TRBV4-1 to TRBJ2-3; 7 bases line up with TRBD1. CDR1 MGHRA and CDR2 YSYEKL come from the germline V gene. The CDR3 runs 15 residues. Germline trimming cut 3 bases from V and 2 bases from J; bases unmatched to any gene: 5. CDR3 DNA: TGCGCCAGCAGCCACGGGGACAGATACACAGATACGCAGTATTTT. Translating gives CASSHGDRYTDTQYF.

The J gene is TRBJ1-3, the V gene TRBV6-4; the match to TRBD1 covers 8 bases. Germline V gene sequence: CDR1 MRHNA, CDR2 SNTAGT. The V segment lost 5 bases and the J segment 2 bases; nucleotides outside the gene matches: 5. The CDR3 runs to 15 residues. CDR3 coding DNA: TGTGCCAGCAGTTTCAGGGGGCGAACTGGAAACACCATATATTTT. Encoded protein: CASSFRGRTGNTIYF.

The rearrangement links TRBV3-1 (or the pseudogene TRBV3-2) to TRBJ1-3; 11 nucleotides align to TRBD1. The CDR3 has 17 residues. V lost 2 bases, J lost 6 bases, and 9 bases stayed unmatched. The germline V gene has CDR1 LGHDT and CDR2 YNNKEL (reference sequence). CDR3 in DNA: TGTGCCAGCAGCCAATTACCTGGACAGGGGGCGGAAAACACCATATATTTT. This gives the protein CASSQLPGQGAENTIYF.